This T cell receptor (beta chain) is drawn from a study of blood T cell repertoires in COVID-19. Study as a whole: The origin of the acute and convalescent COVID-19 samples was the United States, Italy and Spain. Sample material is recorded as cDNA or gDNA derived from T cells, B-cell-depleted T cells, or PBMCs.

This CDR3 contains 13 residues. The V gene lost 0 bases and the J gene lost 6 bases, with 8 bases spanning the gap. In germline, CDR1 is LGHDT, CDR2 YNNKEL (reference sequence). In the original workflow: Estimated nucleated cell counts came from reference gene primer amplification. Only in-frame clones appear in the TCRdb table, and some are missing; sequencing was by immunoSEQ multiplex PCR. Clone size and the V and J calls come from that table; the DNA yielded D and trimming. This table holds some 110,000 clones, approximately 84% found once. The sample consisted of peripheral blood. The V call is TRBV3-1 (or the pseudogene TRBV3-2), the J call TRBJ1-1; D unresolved. This sequence originates from a man aged 35 to 55 with acute or convalescent COVID-19. The CDR3 loop is CASSQDRQAEAFF. The CDR3 bases are TGTGCCAGCAGCCAAGATCGGCAGGCTGAAGCTTTCTTT.